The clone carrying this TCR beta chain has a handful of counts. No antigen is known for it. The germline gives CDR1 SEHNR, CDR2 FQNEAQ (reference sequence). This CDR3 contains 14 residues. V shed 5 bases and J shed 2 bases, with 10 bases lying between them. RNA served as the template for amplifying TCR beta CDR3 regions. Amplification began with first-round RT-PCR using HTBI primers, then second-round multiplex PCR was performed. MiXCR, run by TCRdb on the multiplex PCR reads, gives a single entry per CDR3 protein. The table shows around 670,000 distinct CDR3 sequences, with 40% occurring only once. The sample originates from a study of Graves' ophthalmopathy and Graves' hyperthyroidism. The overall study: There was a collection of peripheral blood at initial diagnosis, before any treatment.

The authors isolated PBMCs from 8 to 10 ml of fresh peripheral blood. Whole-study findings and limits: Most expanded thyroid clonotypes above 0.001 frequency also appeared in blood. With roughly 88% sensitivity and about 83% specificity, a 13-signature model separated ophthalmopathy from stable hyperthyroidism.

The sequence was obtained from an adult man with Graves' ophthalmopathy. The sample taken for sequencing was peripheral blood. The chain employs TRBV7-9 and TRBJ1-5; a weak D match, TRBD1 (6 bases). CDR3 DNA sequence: TGTGCCAGCAGCGCCCCAGGGGGCAATCAGCCCCAGCATTTT. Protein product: CASSAPGGNQPQHF.